This T cell receptor beta chain comes out of a study of glioma-infiltrating T cells. A remark on this clonotype: Its antigen remains unknown.

Study observations and caveats: Gliomas, especially low-grade, showed above-expected tissue-blood divergence; non-neoplastic patients showed below. CDR3 overlap between tissue and blood was very small.

Germline V gene lookup returns CDR1 KGHDR and CDR2 SFDVKD. This CDR3 region has 18 residues. V lost 5 bases, J lost 2 bases, and 21 bases lay in between. TCR alpha and beta CDR3 regions were amplified from RNA using iRepertoire nested multiplex PCR. Input was about 100-450 ng of tissue mRNA or PBMC total RNA. MiXCR, applied by TCRdb to the multiplex PCR reads, yields one record per CDR3 protein. There are around 130,000 distinct CDR3 sequences in the sample; around 23% occur only once, and 25% to 30% lies in the top ten. The chain employs TRBV24-1 and TRBJ1-5; D uncertain. This receptor was taken from a human donor with low-grade glioma or glioblastoma, undergoing nonglioma brain surgery, or in good health (not recorded which). Sample: glioma tissue, nonneoplastic brain tissue, or PBMCs (not recorded which). The CDR3 loop is CATSGPGDQAVGNQPQHF. The CDR3 DNA is TGTGCCACCAGTGGTCCGGGCGATCAGGCAGTTGGCAATCAGCCCCAGCATTTT.